A selection of T cell receptor beta chains follows, all from one sample in a study of cytomegalovirus exposure and HLA in healthy donors. The table came from immunoSEQ multiplex PCR; TCRdb's copy has only in-frame clones and leaves some out. The sample gives fewer than 400,000 clones, 88% of which show up once; around 0.96% is in the top ten. Input material: PBMCs. Source of these receptors: a man in his thirties or forties in good health and CMV-seronegative. Both conserved end residues are part of each CDR3. D genes are given only for firm matches. Clone sizes are given selectively: once, few, many, or a class where the clone is expanded.

CDR3aa | CDR3nt | abundance | d_gene | v_gene | len | j_gene
CASSPTGANSNQPQHF | TGTGCCAGCAGTCCGACAGGGGCGAATAGCAATCAGCCCCAGCATTTT | - | TRBD1 | TRBV7-2 | 16 | TRBJ1-5
CASSPWTGYEQYF | TGCGCCAGCAGCCCCTGGACAGGCTACGAGCAGTACTTC | - | TRBD1 | TRBV4-3 | 13 | TRBJ2-7
CASSEQGNTEAFF | TGCGCCAGCAGTGAACAGGGTAACACTGAAGCTTTCTTT | - | - | TRBV10-1 | 13 | TRBJ1-1
CASSLGTGGRGETQYF | TGTGCCAGCAGCTTAGGGACAGGCGGAAGGGGGGAGACCCAGTACTTC | - | TRBD1 | TRBV7-2 | 16 | TRBJ2-5
CASSFGRGNTGELFF | TGTGCCAGCAGCTTCGGGCGGGGGAACACCGGGGAGCTGTTTTTT | - | - | TRBV11-2 | 15 | TRBJ2-2
CAWSVGDSYGYTF | TGTGCCTGGAGCGTAGGGGACAGCTATGGCTACACCTTC | - | TRBD1 | TRBV30 | 13 | TRBJ1-2
CASSLWDSSYEQYF | TGTGCCAGCAGCCTATGGGACAGTTCCTACGAGCAGTACTTC | - | TRBD1 | TRBV7-8 | 14 | TRBJ2-7
CASSPETGNTNYGYTF | TGTGCCAGCTCACCAGAAACAGGAAATACTAACTATGGCTACACCTTC | - | - | TRBV18 | 16 | TRBJ1-2
CASSRRGGPNTGELFF | TGTGCCAGCAGCCGCCGGGGGGGGCCGAACACCGGGGAGCTGTTTTTT | - | TRBD2 | TRBV7-9 | 16 | TRBJ2-2
CASSSQGAQYF | TGTGCCAGCAGCTCCCAAGGGGCCCAGTACTTC | - | - | TRBV7-7 | 11 | TRBJ2-5
CSVLLSTAQETQYF | TGCAGCGTCCTTCTCTCGACAGCACAAGAGACCCAGTACTTC | once | - | TRBV29-1 | 14 | TRBJ2-5
CASSPEVSREANYGYTF | TGTGCCAGCAGCCCGGAGGTCAGCCGGGAGGCTAACTATGGCTACACCTTC | - | - | TRBV5-6 | 17 | TRBJ1-2
CSVEEQNYGYTF | TGCAGCGTTGAAGAACAGAACTATGGCTACACCTTC | few | - | TRBV29-1 | 12 | TRBJ1-2
CASSPTSGGNYEQYF | TGTGCCAGCAGCCCCACTAGCGGGGGGAACTACGAGCAGTACTTC | few | TRBD2 | TRBV5-4 | 15 | TRBJ2-7
CASSFRGQQETQYF | TGTGCCAGCAGTTTTAGGGGGCAACAAGAGACCCAGTACTTC | - | TRBD1 | TRBV27 | 14 | TRBJ2-5
CASSETGGWVTEAFF | TGTGCCAGCAGTGAGACCGGGGGGTGGGTCACTGAAGCTTTCTTT | - | - | TRBV2 | 15 | TRBJ1-1
CASSLGGGRTEAFF | TGTGCCAGCAGCTTGGGAGGGGGACGCACTGAAGCTTTCTTT | - | - | TRBV5-5 | 14 | TRBJ1-1
CASSTGGDGFGYTF | TGTGCCAGCAGCACAGGGGGCGATGGTTTTGGCTACACCTTC | once | TRBD1 | TRBV27 | 14 | TRBJ1-2
CASSADRAVSGYTF | TGCGCCAGCAGCGCGGACAGGGCTGTAAGTGGCTACACCTTC | once | TRBD1 | TRBV5-1 | 14 | TRBJ1-2
CASKRQGTYNEQFF | TGTGCCAGCAAGCGACAGGGTACCTACAATGAGCAGTTCTTC | once | TRBD1 | TRBV6-1 | 14 | TRBJ2-1
CASSQEAWPIYF | TGCGCCAGCAGCCAAGAGGCCTGGCCCATATATTTT | few | - | TRBV4-1 | 12 | TRBJ1-3
CASSDSVGYGYTF | TGTGCCAGCAGTGATAGCGTTGGCTATGGCTACACCTTC | - | - | TRBV25-1 | 13 | TRBJ1-2
CASSREGKTDTQYF | TGTGCCAGCAGTAGGGAGGGAAAAACAGATACGCAGTATTTT | once | TRBD2 | TRBV25-1 | 14 | TRBJ2-3
CASSRESGSGNTIYF | TGCGCCAGCAGTCGTGAGAGCGGCTCTGGAAACACCATATATTTT | - | - | TRBV5-1 | 15 | TRBJ1-3
CASKAGNQPQHF | TGTGCCAGCAAAGCGGGCAATCAGCCCCAGCATTTT | - | - | TRBV6-1 | 12 | TRBJ1-5
CASSPPDRGPYEQYF | TGCGCCAGCAGCCCCCCGGACAGGGGGCCCTACGAGCAGTACTTC | - | TRBD1 | TRBV5-1 | 15 | TRBJ2-7
CASSVGQGRSPLHF | TGTGCCAGCAGCGTGGGACAGGGTCGGTCACCCCTCCACTTT | - | TRBD1 | TRBV7-9 | 14 | TRBJ1-6
CASSFGGGADTQYF | TGTGCCAGCAGCTTCGGCGGGGGGGCAGATACGCAGTATTTT | - | TRBD2 | TRBV7-2 | 14 | TRBJ2-3
CASSFIRYSSQYF | TGTGCCAGCAGCTTCATCCGTTACTCCTCCCAGTATTTT | few | - | TRBV11-1 | 13 | TRBJ2-3
CASAGAAETQYF | TGTGCCAGCGCAGGGGCGGCGGAGACCCAGTACTTC | - | - | TRBV2 | 12 | TRBJ2-5
CASSSKTEPPYNEQFF | TGTGCCAGCAGCTCCAAGACAGAGCCACCCTACAATGAGCAGTTCTTC | - | - | TRBV13 | 16 | TRBJ2-1
CAFFRGQTEAFF | TGTGCCTTCTTCAGGGGACAGACTGAAGCTTTCTTT | once | TRBD1 | TRBV30 | 12 | TRBJ1-1
CASSEAITSRLAGRGTQYF | TGTGCCAGCAGTGAAGCTATTACTTCTAGACTAGCGGGGAGGGGTACGCAGTATTTT | - | TRBD2 | TRBV6-1 | 19 | TRBJ2-3
CASSLNVVRADTQYF | TGTGCCAGCAGCTTAAACGTAGTCCGCGCAGATACGCAGTATTTT | - | - | TRBV7-9 | 15 | TRBJ2-3
CASSYSPHQGVYGYTF | TGTGCCAGCAGTTACTCTCCTCATCAAGGAGTCTATGGCTACACCTTC | - | - | TRBV6-6 | 16 | TRBJ1-2
CASSNPRDTTNTIYF | TGTGCCAGTAGTAATCCTCGGGACACTACGAACACCATATATTTT | - | - | TRBV19 | 15 | TRBJ1-3
CASSSGYEQYF | TGTGCCAGCAGTTCCGGTTACGAGCAGTACTTC | few | - | TRBV2 | 11 | TRBJ2-7
CASSHRLRDRGSNNQPQHF | TGTGCCAGTAGCCATAGGCTCCGGGACAGGGGGTCAAACAATCAGCCCCAGCATTTT | - | TRBD1 | TRBV19 | 19 | TRBJ1-5
CAVGGALADTQYF | TGTGCCGTCGGGGGGGCTCTTGCCGATACGCAGTATTTT | - | TRBD2 | TRBV10-3 | 13 | TRBJ2-3
CASTQGLNQPQHF | TGCGCCAGCACGCAGGGGCTAAATCAGCCCCAGCATTTT | few | - | TRBV10-2 | 13 | TRBJ1-5
CASSSTLGTGDGYTF | TGTGCCAGCAGCTCGACCCTCGGGACAGGGGACGGCTACACCTTC | - | TRBD1 | TRBV11-2 | 15 | TRBJ1-2
CASSPTTGWSDTQYF | TGTGCCAGCAGCCCGACGACAGGGTGGAGTGATACGCAGTATTTT | - | TRBD1 | TRBV5-6 | 15 | TRBJ2-3
CASSIARNQETQYF | TGTGCCAGTAGTATAGCCAGAAACCAAGAGACCCAGTACTTC | once | - | TRBV19 | 14 | TRBJ2-5